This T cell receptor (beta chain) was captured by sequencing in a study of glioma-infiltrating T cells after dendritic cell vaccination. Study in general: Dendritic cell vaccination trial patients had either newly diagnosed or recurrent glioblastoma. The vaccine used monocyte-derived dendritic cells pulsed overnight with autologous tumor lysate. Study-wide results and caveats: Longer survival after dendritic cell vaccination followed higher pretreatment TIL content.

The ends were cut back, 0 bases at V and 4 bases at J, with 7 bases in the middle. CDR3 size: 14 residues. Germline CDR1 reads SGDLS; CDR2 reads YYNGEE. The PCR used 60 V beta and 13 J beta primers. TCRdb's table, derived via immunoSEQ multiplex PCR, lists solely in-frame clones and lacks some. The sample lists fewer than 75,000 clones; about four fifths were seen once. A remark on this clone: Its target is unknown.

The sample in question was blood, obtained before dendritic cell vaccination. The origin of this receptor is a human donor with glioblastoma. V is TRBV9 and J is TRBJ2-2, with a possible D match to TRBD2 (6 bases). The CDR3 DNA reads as TGTGCCAGCAGCGTAGCGGGGGTCACCGGGGAGCTGTTTTTT. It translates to CASSVAGVTGELFF.